This record looks at one T cell receptor (beta chain) sequence and its context. The germline V gene encodes CDR1 SNHLY and CDR2 FYNNEI. The CDR3 sequence is 14 residues long. The V end lost 11 bases, the J end lost 3 bases, and 19 bases lay between the germline ends. These data come from a study of blood T cell repertoires in COVID-19. Authors' data handling: Using reference gene primer amplification, nucleated cell counts were estimated. The table came from immunoSEQ multiplex PCR; TCRdb's copy has only in-frame clones and leaves some out. The DNA was the basis for D and trimming; V, J and clone size are from that table. The sample has 200,000 to 300,000 clones; roughly nine tenths are singletons.

The TCR sequence derives from a man in his 60s who had recovered from COVID-19. V gene TRBV2 combines with J gene TRBJ2-5; D is perhaps TRBD1 (7 bases). The sequenced sample was peripheral blood. The CDR3 here is CAGQEGRKKETQYF. CDR3 bases: TGTGCCGGACAGGAGGGACGGAAGAAAGAGACCCAGTACTTC.